Listed below are T cell receptor beta chains from one sample, sequenced in a study of cytomegalovirus exposure and HLA in healthy donors. TCRdb keeps only in-frame clones here, not all; method: immunoSEQ multiplex PCR. Among fewer than 90,000 clones listed, about four fifths were seen once. Sequencing was performed on PBMCs. Receptors were obtained from a woman aged 18 to 35 in good health and CMV-seropositive. Each CDR3 is given without its conserved first and last residue. Each record gives: J gene, V gene, CDR3 protein.

J gene: TRBJ2-3; V gene: TRBV13; CDR3 protein: ASSPRDKSTDTQY
J gene: TRBJ1-1; V gene: TRBV5-6; CDR3 protein: ASSGGTITEAF
J gene: TRBJ2-7; V gene: TRBV5-1; CDR3 protein: ASRKGVGNEQY
J gene: TRBJ2-7; V gene: TRBV5-1; CDR3 protein: ASSSTGTSGGLTSYEQY
J gene: TRBJ1-4; V gene: TRBV4-2; CDR3 protein: ASSQDRQAGNEKLF
J gene: TRBJ2-2; V gene: TRBV4-1; CDR3 protein: ASSHLGQGPNTGELF
J gene: TRBJ2-3; V gene: TRBV5-4; CDR3 protein: ASSLYPSGGGGDTQY
J gene: TRBJ2-2; V gene: TRBV7-9; CDR3 protein: ASCLAGGPRAGELF
J gene: TRBJ2-2; V gene: TRBV11-2; CDR3 protein: ASSLERTSGVSGELF
J gene: TRBJ1-1; V gene: TRBV30; CDR3 protein: AWSATPGLTEAF
J gene: TRBJ2-2; V gene: TRBV7-3; CDR3 protein: ASSLKYSTGELF
J gene: TRBJ2-3; V gene: TRBV25-1; CDR3 protein: ASRRQGAADTQY
J gene: TRBJ1-2; V gene: TRBV10-3; CDR3 protein: AINAGQGYGYT
J gene: TRBJ2-1; V gene: TRBV9; CDR3 protein: ASSVSPPAVNEQF
J gene: TRBJ1-5; V gene: TRBV7-7; CDR3 protein: ASSSRTGTGYDGDQPQH
J gene: TRBJ1-6; V gene: TRBV27; CDR3 protein: ASSLFRLEGEGDSPLH
J gene: TRBJ1-4; V gene: TRBV9; CDR3 protein: ASSVGGHPNEKLF
J gene: TRBJ2-3; V gene: TRBV7-3; CDR3 protein: ASSLQGSTDTQY
J gene: TRBJ2-5; V gene: TRBV7-8; CDR3 protein: ASSFAGEETQY
J gene: TRBJ2-7; V gene: TRBV7-2; CDR3 protein: ASSSPGTSGGHGEQY
J gene: TRBJ1-3; V gene: TRBV5-1; CDR3 protein: ASSLQGSGNTIY
J gene: TRBJ1-4; V gene: TRBV6-1; CDR3 protein: ASSTGTATNEKLF
J gene: TRBJ2-7; V gene: TRBV2; CDR3 protein: ASRTGTGSEEQY
J gene: TRBJ1-5; V gene: TRBV5-6; CDR3 protein: ASSLAAALNQPQH
J gene: TRBJ1-1; V gene: TRBV4-1; CDR3 protein: ASSQALAPGTEAF
J gene: TRBJ2-1; V gene: TRBV7-9; CDR3 protein: ASSLVGEQF
J gene: TRBJ1-6; V gene: TRBV7-7; CDR3 protein: ASSLGHRTNSPLH
J gene: TRBJ1-4; V gene: TRBV5-8; CDR3 protein: ASSLGLSNEKLF
J gene: TRBJ2-5; V gene: TRBV27; CDR3 protein: ASSRLRTGQETQY
J gene: TRBJ2-7; V gene: TRBV6-1; CDR3 protein: ASSEDGSGPGPRGQY
J gene: TRBJ2-2; V gene: TRBV4-2; CDR3 protein: ASSQAGGGANTGELF
J gene: TRBJ1-1; V gene: TRBV5-1; CDR3 protein: ASSLFVQGNTEAF
J gene: TRBJ2-1; V gene: TRBV10-2; CDR3 protein: ASGGPRGGAFEQF
J gene: TRBJ2-1; V gene: TRBV29-1; CDR3 protein: SVDGLASLYNEQF
J gene: TRBJ2-7; V gene: TRBV7-2; CDR3 protein: ASSLHRGQSYEQY
J gene: TRBJ1-6; V gene: TRBV6-1; CDR3 protein: ASSRDRGHNSPLH
J gene: TRBJ1-6; V gene: TRBV11-2; CDR3 protein: ASTISREGAANSPLH
J gene: TRBJ1-2; V gene: TRBV5-1; CDR3 protein: ASSLERRGGYT
J gene: TRBJ2-3; V gene: TRBV19; CDR3 protein: ASSRQSRTDTQY
J gene: TRBJ2-7; V gene: TRBV5-1; CDR3 protein: ASSLQGPLYEQY
J gene: TRBJ1-2; V gene: TRBV7-9; CDR3 protein: ASSSGETNYGYT
J gene: TRBJ2-7; V gene: TRBV6-1; CDR3 protein: ASSGLTIGTGGAAYEQY
J gene: TRBJ2-5; V gene: TRBV4-1; CDR3 protein: ASSLAGTSGETQY
J gene: TRBJ1-6; V gene: TRBV27; CDR3 protein: ASSLWTGSGYNSPLH
J gene: TRBJ2-3; V gene: TRBV30; CDR3 protein: AWVDRGLGTDTQY
J gene: TRBJ1-6; V gene: TRBV28; CDR3 protein: ASSLFGSGSYNSPLH
J gene: TRBJ1-2; V gene: TRBV28; CDR3 protein: ASSFLRAGGGYT
J gene: TRBJ2-7; V gene: TRBV19; CDR3 protein: ASSTRTGPGNEQY